The source of this T cell receptor (beta chain) is a study of shared clonotypes between healthy human individuals. Findings and caveats of the study: Few donors restricted represented genetic and exposure-history diversity.

Method: immunoSEQ multiplex PCR; TCRdb's copy keeps in-frame clones and lacks some. This sample carries about 300,000 clones, around 72% of them seen once, and the ten largest clones take under 13%. This clone was recorded many times. Its target is unknown. This same CDR3 is encoded by further DNA sequences in the sample. V lost 2 bases and J lost 5; bases outside the gene matches: 5. Per the germline V gene, CDR1 is SEHNR and CDR2 is FQNEAQ (reference sequence). CDR3 length equals 14 residues. The specimen was memory CD4+ T cells sorted from blood. Subset noted: CD45RA-negative fraction. The receptor was derived from a man aged 30-40 years in good health. The V gene is TRBV7-9, the J gene TRBJ2-7, with TRBD2 identical over 8 bases. Written as DNA, the CDR3 is TGTGCCAGCAGCTTAAGCGGGAGAGAAGACGAGCAGTACTTC. Residues: CASSLSGREDEQYF. The whole variable domain, filled in from reference TRBV7-9 and TRBJ2-7, reads DTGVSQNPRHKITKRGQNVTFRCDPISEHNRLYWYRQTLGQGPEFLTYFQNEAQLEKSRLLSDRFSAERPKGSFSTLEIQRTEQGDSAMYLCASSLSGREDEQYFGPGTRLTVT.